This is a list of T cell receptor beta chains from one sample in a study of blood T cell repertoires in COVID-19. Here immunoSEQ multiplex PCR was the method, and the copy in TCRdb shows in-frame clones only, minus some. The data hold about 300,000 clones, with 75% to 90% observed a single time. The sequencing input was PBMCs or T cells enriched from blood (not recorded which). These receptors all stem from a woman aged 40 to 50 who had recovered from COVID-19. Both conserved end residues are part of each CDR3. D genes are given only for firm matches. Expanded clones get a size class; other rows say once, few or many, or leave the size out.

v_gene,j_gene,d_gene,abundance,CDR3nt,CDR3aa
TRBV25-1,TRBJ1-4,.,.,TGTGCCAGCAGTGAATCCGGGGGGGCTAATGAAAAACTGTTTTTT,CASSESGGANEKLFF
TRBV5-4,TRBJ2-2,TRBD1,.,TGTGCCAGCAGCCCGGGACAGAAGAACACCGGGGAGCTGTTTTTT,CASSPGQKNTGELFF
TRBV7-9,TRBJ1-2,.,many,TGTGCCACCAGGACAGCCGCTAACTATGGCTACACCTTC,CATRTAANYGYTF
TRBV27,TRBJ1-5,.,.,TGTGCCAGCAGTTTGGTAGATAGCAATCAGCCCCAGCATTTT,CASSLVDSNQPQHF
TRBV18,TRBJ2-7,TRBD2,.,TGTGCCAGCTCACCCCCGACTAGCGGGGGGACTAAGGAGCAGTACTTC,CASSPPTSGGTKEQYF
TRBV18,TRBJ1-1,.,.,TGTGCCAGCTCACCAAACGAGGCGGGGAACACTGAAGCTTTCTTT,CASSPNEAGNTEAFF
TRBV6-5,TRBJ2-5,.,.,TGTGCCAGCAGTTACGCCCGGGGGAGGTGGCAAGAGACCCAGTACTTC,CASSYARGRWQETQYF
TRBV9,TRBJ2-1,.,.,TGTGCCAGCAGCCCCGAGGGTTTCTACAATGAGCAGTTCTTC,CASSPEGFYNEQFF
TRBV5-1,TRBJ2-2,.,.,TGCGCCAGCAGCTTGGGGGGAGACGGCGGGGAGCTGTTTTTT,CASSLGGDGGELFF
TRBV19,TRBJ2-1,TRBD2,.,TGTGCCAGTAGTATGGACCGTAGCGGGAGTAAATTCTTC,CASSMDRSGSKFF
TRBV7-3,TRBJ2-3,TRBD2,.,TGTGCCAGCAGCACTGGGACTAGCGGCCGCACAGATACGCAGTATTTT,CASSTGTSGRTDTQYF
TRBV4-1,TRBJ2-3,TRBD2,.,TGCGCCAGCAGCCACGGACTAGCGGGGGGAGATACGCAGTATTTT,CASSHGLAGGDTQYF
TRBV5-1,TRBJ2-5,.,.,TGCGCCAGCAGCTTGGGTCGTTGGCAGCAAGAGACCCAGTACTTC,CASSLGRWQQETQYF
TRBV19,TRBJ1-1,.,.,TGTGCCAGTAGTACCCGAACTTATTCGACTGAAGCTTTCTTT,CASSTRTYSTEAFF
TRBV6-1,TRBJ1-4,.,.,TGTGCCAGCAGGAGAACAGGGCCGGATGAAAAACTGTTTTTT,CASRRTGPDEKLFF
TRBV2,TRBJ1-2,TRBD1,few,TGTGCCAGCAGTCGGGACAGGGTTAACTATGGCTACACCTTC,CASSRDRVNYGYTF
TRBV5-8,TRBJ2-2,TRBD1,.,TGTGCCAGCTATCGGACAGGGGGTAACACCGGGGAGCTGTTTTTT,CASYRTGGNTGELFF
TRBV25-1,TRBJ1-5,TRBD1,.,TGTGCCAGCAGTGCCCAGGGGGCAGGCAATCAGCCCCAGCATTTT,CASSAQGAGNQPQHF
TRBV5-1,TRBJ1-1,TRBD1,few,TGCGCCAGCAGCTTGCGGACAGGGAAAGATGAAGCTTTCTTT,CASSLRTGKDEAFF
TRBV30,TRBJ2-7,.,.,TGTGCCTGGAGGGCACCCGTATCCTACGAGCAGTACTTC,CAWRAPVSYEQYF
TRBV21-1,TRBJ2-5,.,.,TGTGCCAGCAGCAGTCCAAAAGAGACCCAGTACTTC,CASSSPKETQYF
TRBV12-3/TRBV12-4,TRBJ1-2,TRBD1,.,TGTGCCAGCAGTTCACCGACAGGGTCGAAAACCTTC,CASSSPTGSKTF
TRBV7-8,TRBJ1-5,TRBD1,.,TGTGCCAGCAGCCTCAGGACAGGGGATAGCAATCAGCCCCAGCATTTT,CASSLRTGDSNQPQHF
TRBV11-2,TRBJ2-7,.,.,TGTGCCAGCAGCTCCGTTCAGGCCACGGCCAGGTACGAGCAGTACTTC,CASSSVQATARYEQYF
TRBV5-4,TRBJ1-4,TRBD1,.,TGTGCCAGCAGCTTGAAAGGGGGCGCCGGGAGTGAAAAACTGTTTTTT,CASSLKGGAGSEKLFF
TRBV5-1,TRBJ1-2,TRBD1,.,TGCGCCAGCTCCGTGGCGGAGGGGGCGCGAGGCTACACCTTC,CASSVAEGARGYTF
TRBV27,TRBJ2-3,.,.,TGTGCCAGCAGTCCCCACTTCACAGATACGCAGTATTTT,CASSPHFTDTQYF
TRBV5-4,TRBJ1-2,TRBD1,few,TGTGCCAGCAGCTTGGACATAATAGGGGGCGCCAACTATGGCTACACCTTC,CASSLDIIGGANYGYTF
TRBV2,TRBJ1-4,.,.,TGTGCCAGCAGCCTAGGAGTCGGAGAAAAACTGTTTTTT,CASSLGVGEKLFF